This T cell receptor (beta chain) originates from a study of blood T cell repertoires in COVID-19. Overall study: Samples of COVID-19 (acute and convalescent) were obtained from the United States, Italy and Spain.

Sequenced by immunoSEQ multiplex PCR; TCRdb stores in-frame clones only, minus some. The sample holds about 82,000 clones, around 80% seen once. The sequence came from a woman between 35 and 50 years old with active or convalescent COVID-19. Sequencing used peripheral blood.

This CDR3 is CASATRAKLDTEAFF. CDR3 DNA sequence: TGTGCCAGCGCCACTAGGGCAAAGTTGGACACTGAAGCTTTCTTT. J is TRBJ1-1 and V is TRBV28; D remains unclear. The ends were cut back, 8 bases at V and 3 bases at J, with 19 bases in the middle. CDR3 length: 15 amino acids. CDR1 MDHEN and CDR2 SYDVKM come from the germline V gene. The full variable domain, in which reference TRBV28 and TRBJ1-1 provide the parts outside the CDR3, is DVKVTQSSRYLVKRTGEKVFLECVQDMDHENMFWYRQDPGLGLRLIYFSYDVKMKEKGDIPEGYSVSREKKERFSLILESASTNQTSMYLCASATRAKLDTEAFFGQGTRLTVV.